Detailed here is one T cell receptor beta chain. What it binds is unknown. The CDR3 has 15 residues. CDR1 and CDR2 (germline): MGHDK, SYGVNS. V was clipped by 6 bases and J by 0 bases, with 15 bases between them. The whole isolated RNA underwent reverse transcription, so sequencing captured expressed TCRB transcripts. The method was immunoSEQ multiplex PCR; TCRdb's version includes in-frame clones alone and lacks a portion of them. The table has 200,000 to 250,000 clones, 68% seen once. The source of the sample is a study of beta chain features in type 1 diabetes. A sort by CD45RO/CCR7/CD25/CD127/CD95/CD27 yielded CD4+ naive, central memory, regulatory and stem cell-like memory cells. Whole-study findings and limits: Moderate but significant shortening of TCRB CDR3s was recorded in all four CD4+ subsets from Type 1 diabetes patients. Sampled from patients, naive, central memory and Treg TCRB repertoires appeared more similar than those sampled from healthy donors. Individuals with type 1 diabetes displayed fewer insertions and more deletions at VDJ junctions.

This chain connects TRBV25-1 to TRBJ2-7; no clear D. Sequenced: naive CD4+ T cells from blood. The clonotype originates from a man in his thirties or forties in good health. The CDR3 protein is CASSQLGPSSYEQYF. Here the CDR3 DNA reads TGTGCCAGCAGCCAACTCGGGCCTAGCTCCTACGAGCAGTACTTC.